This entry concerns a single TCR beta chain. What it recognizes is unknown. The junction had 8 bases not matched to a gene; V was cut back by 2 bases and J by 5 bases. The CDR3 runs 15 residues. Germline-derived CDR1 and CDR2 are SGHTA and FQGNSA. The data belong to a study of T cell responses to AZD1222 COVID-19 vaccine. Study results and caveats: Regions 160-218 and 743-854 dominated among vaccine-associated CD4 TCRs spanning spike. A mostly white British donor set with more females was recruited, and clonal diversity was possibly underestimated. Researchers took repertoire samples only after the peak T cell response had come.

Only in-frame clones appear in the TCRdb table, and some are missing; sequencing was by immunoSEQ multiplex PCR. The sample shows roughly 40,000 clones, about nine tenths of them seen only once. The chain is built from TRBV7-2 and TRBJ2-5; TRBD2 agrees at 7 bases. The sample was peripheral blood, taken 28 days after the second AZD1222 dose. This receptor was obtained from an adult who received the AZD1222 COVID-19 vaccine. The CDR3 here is CASSLSWEGTETQYF. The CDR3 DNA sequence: TGTGCCAGCAGCTTATCCTGGGAGGGTACGGAGACCCAGTACTTC.